This T cell receptor beta chain is from a study of blood T cells in healthy people across ages. It was roughly 10 milliliters of peripheral blood that were drawn from each donor. This clonotype was observed a handful of times. Antigen: not known. Next came a second PCR, run for about 7 to 12 cycles, which used a sample-barcoded 5' primer along with a J-beta primer mix. A template-switch adaptor that had 12 random nucleotides put a tag on each cDNA molecule. TCRdb analysed the 5' RACE reads with MiXCR anew, one entry per CDR3 protein. Among hundreds of thousands of distinct CDR3 sequences listed, around 21% were seen once. Study-wide results and caveats: While age rose, TCR beta diversity per million T cells dropped in a roughly linear way. Across samples, TCR beta diversity tracked strongly with naive T cell percentage.

The CDR3 totals 16 residues. CDR1 and CDR2 (germline): ENHRY, SYGVKD. V was clipped by 4 bases and J by 0 bases; unmatched bases: 4. The chain is built from TRBV10-3 and TRBJ2-4, with 9 bases that match TRBD1. The source of this sequence is a man between 65 and 85 years old in good health. The sequencing sample was made of blood. The CDR3 loop reads CAISGDRDLAKNIQYF. CDR3 in DNA: TGTGCCATCAGTGGGGACAGGGACCTAGCCAAAAACATTCAGTACTTC.